A selection of T cell receptor beta chains follows, all from one sample in a study of shared clonotypes between healthy human individuals. Sequencing was performed with immunoSEQ multiplex PCR; in TCRdb, only in-frame clones are kept and a portion is missing. The data show 400,000 or so clones, with roughly 96% seen just once and about 0.32% held by the top ten. The specimen sequenced was memory CD8+ T cells sorted from blood. These receptor sequences come from a man aged 25 to 40 in good health. Both conserved end residues are part of each CDR3. Fields, in order: J gene, V gene, D gene, CDR3 protein, CDR3 DNA. The D gene is left open where the match is weak.

>TRBJ1-4|TRBV7-9|NA
CASSFGATNEKLFF
TGTGCCAGCAGCTTCGGGGCAACTAATGAAAAACTGTTTTTT
>TRBJ2-7|TRBV19|NA
CASRRGSSYEQYF
TGTGCCAGTAGGAGAGGGAGTTCTTACGAGCAGTACTTC
>TRBJ2-3|TRBV28|NA
CASSLTTVTDTQYF
TGTGCCAGCAGTTTGACGACGGTCACAGATACGCAGTATTTT
>TRBJ2-1|TRBV18|NA
CASSPLESSYNEQFF
TGTGCCAGCTCACCTTTGGAGAGCTCCTACAATGAGCAGTTCTTC
>TRBJ2-1|TRBV4-1|NA
CASSQAGLARYNEQFF
TGCGCCAGCAGCCAAGCCGGTCTTGCCCGATACAATGAGCAGTTCTTC
>TRBJ2-7|TRBV5-1|NA
CASSLGMDSWRSSFYEQYF
TGCGCCAGCAGCTTGGGGATGGACAGCTGGAGGAGTTCGTTCTACGAGCAGTACTTC
>TRBJ1-2|TRBV5-1|NA
CASSPEGAWDYGYTF
TGCGCCAGCAGCCCGGAAGGGGCTTGGGACTATGGCTACACCTTC
>TRBJ2-3|TRBV19|NA
CASSTLGTDTQYF
TGTGCCAGTAGTACCCTGGGTACAGATACGCAGTATTTT
>TRBJ1-5|TRBV28|NA
CASSLGEEPQHF
TGTGCCAGCAGTTTGGGTGAGGAGCCCCAGCATTTT
>TRBJ1-6|TRBV4-2|NA
CASSQQGNNSPLHF
TGTGCCAGCAGCCAACAGGGGAATAATTCACCCCTCCACTTT
>TRBJ1-4|TRBV20-1|NA
CSARDQGKLFF
TGCAGTGCTAGAGATCAGGGAAAACTGTTTTTT
>TRBJ1-5|TRBV30|NA
CAWSVVGSVRQPQHF
TGTGCCTGGAGTGTAGTAGGTTCGGTTCGTCAGCCCCAGCATTTT
>TRBJ2-3|TRBV13|TRBD2
CASSSGTSGTDTQYF
TGTGCCAGCAGCTCCGGGACTAGCGGCACAGATACGCAGTATTTT
>TRBJ2-1|TRBV18|TRBD1
CASSPMEFRGRDNEQFF
TGTGCCAGCTCACCAATGGAATTCAGGGGGCGGGACAATGAGCAGTTCTTC
>TRBJ2-1|TRBV7-9|TRBD2
CASASGRSNEQFF
TGTGCAAGTGCTAGCGGGAGGTCGAATGAGCAGTTCTTC
>TRBJ2-5|TRBV10-2|TRBD2
CATRGSGGQETQYF
TGCGCCACTCGGGGTAGCGGGGGCCAAGAGACCCAGTACTTC